What follows describes a single T cell receptor (beta chain). Its target is not known. Profiling relied on immunoSEQ multiplex PCR, and the TCRdb table lists in-frame clones only, not all of them. The repertoire holds approximately 92,000 clones, with 75% to 80% as singletons. V was trimmed by 7 bases and J by 3 bases, leaving 14 bases between them. CDR3 size: 14 residues. Germline-derived CDR1 and CDR2 are SGHDT and YYEEEE. Cryopreserved PBMCs provided 2 to 2.5 micrograms of genomic DNA for the TCR beta libraries. The source of the sample is a study of cytotoxic CD8 clonotypes in ibrutinib-treated CLL. Study-level information: Partial response was seen in around 24 patients and complete response in 2; after median 68 months, about 15 stayed remitted, some 12 progressed.

Study observations and caveats: Clonality went up at the time of ibrutinib response, stayed stable in sustained remission, and later dropped back toward its baseline level at progression.

The chain joins TRBV5-6 to TRBJ1-3; D is unresolved. The clonotype comes from a human donor with chronic lymphocytic leukemia. This material consisted of PBMCs, taken after 24 months of ibrutinib treatment. The chain's CDR3 is CASASLSLGNTIYF. The CDR3 DNA is TGTGCCAGCGCTTCCCTCTCCCTTGGAAACACCATATATTTT.